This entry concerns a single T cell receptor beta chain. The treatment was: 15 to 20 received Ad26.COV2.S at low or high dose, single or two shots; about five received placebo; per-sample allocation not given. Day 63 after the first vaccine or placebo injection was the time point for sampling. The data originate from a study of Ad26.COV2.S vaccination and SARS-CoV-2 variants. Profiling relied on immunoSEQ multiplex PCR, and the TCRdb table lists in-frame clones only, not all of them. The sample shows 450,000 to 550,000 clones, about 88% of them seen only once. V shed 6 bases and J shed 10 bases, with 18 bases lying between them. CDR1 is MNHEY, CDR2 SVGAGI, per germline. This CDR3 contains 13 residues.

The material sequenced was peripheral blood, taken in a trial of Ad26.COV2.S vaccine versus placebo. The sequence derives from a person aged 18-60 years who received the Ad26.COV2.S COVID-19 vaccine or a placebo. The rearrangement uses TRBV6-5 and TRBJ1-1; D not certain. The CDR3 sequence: CASSPVAGVAAFF. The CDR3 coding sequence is TGTGCCAGCAGCCCCGTCGCGGGAGTCGCAGCTTTCTTT.